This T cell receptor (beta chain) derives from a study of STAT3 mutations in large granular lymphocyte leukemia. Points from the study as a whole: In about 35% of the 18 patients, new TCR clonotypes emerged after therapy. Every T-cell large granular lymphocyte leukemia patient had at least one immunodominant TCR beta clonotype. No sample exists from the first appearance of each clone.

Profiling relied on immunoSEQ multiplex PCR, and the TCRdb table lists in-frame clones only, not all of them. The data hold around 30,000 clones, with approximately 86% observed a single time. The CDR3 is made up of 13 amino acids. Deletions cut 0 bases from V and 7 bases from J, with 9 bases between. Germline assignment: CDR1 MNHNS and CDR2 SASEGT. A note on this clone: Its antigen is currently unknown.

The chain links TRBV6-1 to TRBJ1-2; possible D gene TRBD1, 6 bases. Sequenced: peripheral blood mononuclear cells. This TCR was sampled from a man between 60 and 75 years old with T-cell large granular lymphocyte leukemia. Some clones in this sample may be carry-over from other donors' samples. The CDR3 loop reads CASSEADRSGYTF. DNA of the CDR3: TGTGCCAGCAGTGAAGCCGACAGGTCTGGCTACACCTTC.